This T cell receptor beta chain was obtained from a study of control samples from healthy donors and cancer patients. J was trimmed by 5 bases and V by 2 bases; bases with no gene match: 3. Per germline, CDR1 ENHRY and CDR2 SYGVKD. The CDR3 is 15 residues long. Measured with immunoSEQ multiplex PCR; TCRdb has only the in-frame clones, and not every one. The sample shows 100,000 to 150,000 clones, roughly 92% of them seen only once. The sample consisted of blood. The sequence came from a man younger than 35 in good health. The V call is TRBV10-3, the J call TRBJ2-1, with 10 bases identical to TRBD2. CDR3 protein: CAISELAGENNEQFF. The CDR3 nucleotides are TGTGCCATCAGTGAGCTAGCGGGGGAAAACAATGAGCAGTTCTTC.